The T cell receptor beta chain under discussion was sequenced for a study of cytomegalovirus exposure and HLA in healthy donors. Germline CDR1 LNHDA, CDR2 SQIVND (reference sequence). V shed 9 bases and J 2 bases; nucleotides not matched to a gene: 10. The length of the CDR3 is 14 residues. In regard to this clone: Its antigen remains unidentified.

Whole-study results and caveats: A later analysis found TCR association rates differed by HLA locus, highest for DRB1 and lowest for HLA-C. Evidence from a later analysis indicated that most CMV-associated TCR beta chains looked HLA-restricted. The productive fraction for most TCR beta V segments was about 90% or about 30% in an earlier analysis.

The PCR employed 60 Vbeta primers together with 13 Jbeta primers. The assay was immunoSEQ multiplex PCR, and TCRdb's table has in-frame clones only and misses some. The data contain under 130,000 clones, less than 75% of them singletons. Samples came from healthy bone marrow donors. The source is a man aged 40-55 years in good health and CMV-seropositive. The chain joins TRBV19 to TRBJ2-7, with TRBD1 identical over 7 bases. Input material: PBMCs. DNA of the CDR3: TGTGCCAGAGGGGGCTCGATAGGTCCCTACGAGCAGTACTTC. Translating gives CARGGSIGPYEQYF.